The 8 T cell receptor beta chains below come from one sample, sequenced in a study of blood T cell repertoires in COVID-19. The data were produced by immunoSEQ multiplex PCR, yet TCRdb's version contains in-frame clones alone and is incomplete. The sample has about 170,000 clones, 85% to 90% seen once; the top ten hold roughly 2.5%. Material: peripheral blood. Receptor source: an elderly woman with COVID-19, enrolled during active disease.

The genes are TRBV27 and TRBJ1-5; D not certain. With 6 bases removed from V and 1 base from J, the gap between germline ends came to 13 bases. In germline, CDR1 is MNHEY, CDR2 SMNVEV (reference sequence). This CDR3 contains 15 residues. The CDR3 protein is CASSPEVPSNQPQHF. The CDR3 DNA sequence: TGTGCCAGCAGCCCCGAGGTTCCGAGCAATCAGCCCCAGCATTTT.

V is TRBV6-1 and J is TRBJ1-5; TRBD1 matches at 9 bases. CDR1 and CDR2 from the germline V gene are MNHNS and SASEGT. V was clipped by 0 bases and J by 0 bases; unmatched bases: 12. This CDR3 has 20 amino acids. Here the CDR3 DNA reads TGTGCCAGCAGTGAAGCAGGGACCGGGACAGGGTTCCATAGCAATCAGCCCCAGCATTTT. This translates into CASSEAGTGTGFHSNQPQHF.

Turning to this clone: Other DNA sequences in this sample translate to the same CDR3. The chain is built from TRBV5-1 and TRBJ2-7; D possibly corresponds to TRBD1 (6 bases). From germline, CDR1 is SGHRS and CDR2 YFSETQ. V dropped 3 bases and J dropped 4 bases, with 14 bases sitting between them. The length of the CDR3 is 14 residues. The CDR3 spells CASSSTGTTYEQYF. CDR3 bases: TGCGCCAGCAGCTCCACCGGGACAACGTACGAGCAGTACTTC. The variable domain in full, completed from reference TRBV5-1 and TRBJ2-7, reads KAGVTQTPRYLIKTRGQQVTLSCSPISGHRSVSWYQQTPGQGLQFLFEYFSETQRNKGNFPGRFSGRQFSNSRSEMNVSTLELGDSALYLCASSSTGTTYEQYFGPGTRLTVT.

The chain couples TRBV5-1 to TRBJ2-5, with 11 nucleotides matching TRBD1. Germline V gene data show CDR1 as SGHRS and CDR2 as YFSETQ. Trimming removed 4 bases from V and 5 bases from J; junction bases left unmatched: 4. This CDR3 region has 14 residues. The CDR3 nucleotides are TGCGCCAGCAGCCTGGACAGGGGGCGGGAGACCCAGTACTTC. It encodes CASSLDRGRETQYF. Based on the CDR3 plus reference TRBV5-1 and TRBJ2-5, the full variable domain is KAGVTQTPRYLIKTRGQQVTLSCSPISGHRSVSWYQQTPGQGLQFLFEYFSETQRNKGNFPGRFSGRQFSNSRSEMNVSTLELGDSALYLCASSLDRGRETQYFGPGTRLLVL.

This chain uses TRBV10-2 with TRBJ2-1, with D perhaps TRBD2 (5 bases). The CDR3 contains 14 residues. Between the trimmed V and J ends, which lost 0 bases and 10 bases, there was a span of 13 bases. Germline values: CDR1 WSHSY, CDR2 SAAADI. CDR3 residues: CASSESLVSGEQFF. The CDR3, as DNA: TGCGCCAGCAGTGAGTCTCTGGTCTCGGGGGAGCAGTTCTTC.

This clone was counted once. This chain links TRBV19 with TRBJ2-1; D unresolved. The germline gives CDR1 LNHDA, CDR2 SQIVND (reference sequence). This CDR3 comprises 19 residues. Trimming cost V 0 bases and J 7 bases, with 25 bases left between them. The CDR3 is CASSIDFKAAQLYYNEQFF. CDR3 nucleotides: TGTGCCAGTAGTATAGATTTTAAGGCCGCGCAGCTATACTATAATGAGCAGTTCTTC.

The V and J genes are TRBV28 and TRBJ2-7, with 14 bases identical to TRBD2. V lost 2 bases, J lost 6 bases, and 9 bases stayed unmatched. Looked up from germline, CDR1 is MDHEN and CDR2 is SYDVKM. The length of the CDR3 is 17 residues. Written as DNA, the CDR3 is TGTGCCAGCAGTTTACTTCCGCTGACTAGCGGGAGGGCCGAGCAGTACTTC. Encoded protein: CASSLLPLTSGRAEQYF. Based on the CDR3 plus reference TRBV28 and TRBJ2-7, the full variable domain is DVKVTQSSRYLVKRTGEKVFLECVQDMDHENMFWYRQDPGLGLRLIYFSYDVKMKEKGDIPEGYSVSREKKERFSLILESASTNQTSMYLCASSLLPLTSGRAEQYFGPGTRLTVT.

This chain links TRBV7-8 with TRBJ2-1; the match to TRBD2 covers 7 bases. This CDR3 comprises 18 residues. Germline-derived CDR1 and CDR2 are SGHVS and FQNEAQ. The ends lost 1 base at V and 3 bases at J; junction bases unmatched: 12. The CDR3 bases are TGTGCCAGCAGCTTAGTGTTTATAGGGCTAGCGGTCTACAATGAGCAGTTCTTC. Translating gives CASSLVFIGLAVYNEQFF.